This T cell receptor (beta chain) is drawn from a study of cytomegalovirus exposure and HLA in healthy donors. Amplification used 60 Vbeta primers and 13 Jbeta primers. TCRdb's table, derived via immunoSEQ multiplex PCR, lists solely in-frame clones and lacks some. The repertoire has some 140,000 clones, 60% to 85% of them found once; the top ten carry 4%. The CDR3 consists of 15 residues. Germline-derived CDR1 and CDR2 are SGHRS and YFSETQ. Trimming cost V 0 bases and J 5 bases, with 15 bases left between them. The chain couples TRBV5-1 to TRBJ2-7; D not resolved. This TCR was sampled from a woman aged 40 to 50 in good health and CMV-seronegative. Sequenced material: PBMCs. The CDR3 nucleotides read TGCGCCAGCAGCTTGGAATTATCCCGCGCGGACGAGCAGTACTTC. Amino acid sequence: CASSLELSRADEQYF.